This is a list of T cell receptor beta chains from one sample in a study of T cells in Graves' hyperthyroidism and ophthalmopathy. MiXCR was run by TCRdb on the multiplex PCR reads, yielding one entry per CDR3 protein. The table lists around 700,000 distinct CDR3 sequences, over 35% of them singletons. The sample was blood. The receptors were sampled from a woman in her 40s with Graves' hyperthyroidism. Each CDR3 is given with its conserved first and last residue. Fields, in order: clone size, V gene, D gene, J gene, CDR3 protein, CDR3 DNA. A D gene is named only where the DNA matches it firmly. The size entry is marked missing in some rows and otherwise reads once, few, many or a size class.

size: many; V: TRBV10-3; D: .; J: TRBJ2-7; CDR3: CAISDTTYEQYF; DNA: TGTGCCATCAGTGACACTACTTACGAGCAGTACTTC
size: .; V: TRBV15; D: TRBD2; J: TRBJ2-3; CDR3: CATSGGRAGGTDTQYF; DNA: TGTGCCACCAGCGGCGGGAGGGCCGGCGGCACAGATACGCAGTATTTT
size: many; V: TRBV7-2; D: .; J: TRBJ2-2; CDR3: CASSAQWERELFF; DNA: TGTGCCAGCAGCGCGCAGTGGGAAAGAGAGCTGTTTTTT
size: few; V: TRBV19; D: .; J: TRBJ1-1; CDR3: CASIASGGKNTEAFF; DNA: TGTGCCAGTATCGCATCGGGGGGAAAGAACACTGAAGCTTTCTTT
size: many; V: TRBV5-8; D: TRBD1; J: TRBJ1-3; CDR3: CASTSEGTGSGNTIYF; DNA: TGTGCCAGCACCTCAGAGGGGACAGGATCTGGAAACACCATATATTTT
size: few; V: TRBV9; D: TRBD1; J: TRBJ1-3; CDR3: CASSSDRGFGNTIYF; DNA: TGTGCCAGCAGCTCGGACAGGGGGTTTGGAAACACCATATATTTT
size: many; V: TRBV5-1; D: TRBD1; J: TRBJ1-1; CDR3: CASSPGQGSQNTEAFF; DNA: TGCGCCAGCAGCCCAGGACAGGGCTCGCAGAACACTGAAGCTTTCTTT
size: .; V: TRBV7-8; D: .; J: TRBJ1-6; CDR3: CASSLRRGVLNSPLHF; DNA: TGTGCCAGCAGCTTACGGCGGGGGGTCCTGAATTCACCCCTCCACTTT
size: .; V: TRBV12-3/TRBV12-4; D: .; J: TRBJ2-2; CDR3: CASSDRRGKTGKLFF; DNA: TGTGCCAGCAGTGACCGCAGGGGAAAGACCGGGAAGCTGTTTTTT
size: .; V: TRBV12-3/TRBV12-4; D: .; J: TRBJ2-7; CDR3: CASSPVAYEQYF; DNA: TGTGCCAGCAGTCCCGTAGCCTACGAGCAGTACTTC
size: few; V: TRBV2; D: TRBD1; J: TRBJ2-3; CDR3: CASTTTGGADTQYF; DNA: TGTGCCAGCACCACGACAGGGGGCGCAGATACGCAGTATTTT
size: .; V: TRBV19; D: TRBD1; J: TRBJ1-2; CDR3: CASSTRTGRAYGYTF; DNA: TGTGCCAGTAGTACGCGGACAGGGCGGGCGTATGGCTACACCTTC
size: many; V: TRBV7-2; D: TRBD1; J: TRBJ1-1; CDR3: CASSRQGEGTEAFF; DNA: TGTGCCAGCAGCCGACAGGGCGAAGGCACTGAAGCTTTCTTT
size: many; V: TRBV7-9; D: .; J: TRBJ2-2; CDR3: CASSGPIGLNTGELFF; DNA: TGTGCCAGCAGCGGCCCTATCGGCCTCAACACCGGGGAGCTGTTTTTT
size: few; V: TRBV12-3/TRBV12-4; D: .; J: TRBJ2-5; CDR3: CASSSRRDLGETQYF; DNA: TGTGCCAGCAGTTCTCGCCGGGATCTTGGAGAGACCCAGTACTTC
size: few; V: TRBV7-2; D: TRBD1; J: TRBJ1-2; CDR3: CASSVDWDRVCYGYTF; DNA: TGTGCCAGCAGCGTAGACTGGGACAGGGTATGCTATGGCTACACCTTC
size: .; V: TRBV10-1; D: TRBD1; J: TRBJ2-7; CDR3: CASRDRGPGEQYF; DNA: TGCGCCAGCAGGGACAGGGGCCCCGGCGAGCAGTACTTC